Sequencing of this T cell receptor beta chain was carried out in a study of PD-1 blockade in mismatch repair-deficient tumors. Study in general: Patients had 12 mismatch repair-deficient cancer types and were previously treated and progressing. General observations from the study: Tumor-resident clones, often undetectable pretreatment in blood, expanded then contracted after pembrolizumab.

PCR or immunohistochemistry showed mismatch repair deficiency in every enrolled patient. Comments on this clone: Its specificity is not known.

Generated by immunoSEQ multiplex PCR, the TCRdb table keeps only in-frame clones and is missing some. The sample consists of 60,000 to 65,000 clones, about nine tenths of them appearing once. Germline V lookup: CDR1 MGHRA, CDR2 YSYEKL. CDR3 length: 17 residues. V shed 1 base and J 4 bases; nucleotides not matched to a gene: 12. This chain links TRBV4-1 with TRBJ2-7, with TRBD1 matching 8 bases. The sequencing here drew on peripheral blood, taken 52 weeks after starting pembrolizumab. The receptor was isolated from an adult with mismatch repair-deficient cancer. The CDR3 DNA reads as TGCGCCAGCAGCCAAGGTCCATCAAGACAGGGGCTATACGAGCAGTACTTC. Translation: CASSQGPSRQGLYEQYF.